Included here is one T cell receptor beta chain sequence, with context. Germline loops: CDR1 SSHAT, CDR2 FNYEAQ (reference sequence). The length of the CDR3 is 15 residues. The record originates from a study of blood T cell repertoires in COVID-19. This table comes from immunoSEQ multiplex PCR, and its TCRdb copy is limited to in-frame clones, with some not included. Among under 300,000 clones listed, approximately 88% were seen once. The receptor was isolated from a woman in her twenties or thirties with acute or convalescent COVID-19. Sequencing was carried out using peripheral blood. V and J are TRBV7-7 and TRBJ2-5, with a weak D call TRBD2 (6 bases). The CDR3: CASGQVGGEGETQYF. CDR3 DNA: TGTGCTAGCGGCCAGGTGGGGGGTGAGGGAGAGACCCAGTACTTC.